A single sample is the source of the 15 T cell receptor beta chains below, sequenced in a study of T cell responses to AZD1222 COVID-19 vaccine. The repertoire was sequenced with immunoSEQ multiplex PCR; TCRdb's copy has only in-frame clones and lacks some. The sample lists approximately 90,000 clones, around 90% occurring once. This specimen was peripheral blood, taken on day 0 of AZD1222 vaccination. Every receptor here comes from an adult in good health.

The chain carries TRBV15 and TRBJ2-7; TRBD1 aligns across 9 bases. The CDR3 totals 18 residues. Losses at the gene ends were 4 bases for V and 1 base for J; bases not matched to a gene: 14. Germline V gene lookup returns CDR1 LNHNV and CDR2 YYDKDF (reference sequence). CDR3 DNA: TGTGCCACCAGCACCATGGGTGGCGGGACAGGGCTATCCTACGAGCAGTACTTC. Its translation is CATSTMGGGTGLSYEQYF.

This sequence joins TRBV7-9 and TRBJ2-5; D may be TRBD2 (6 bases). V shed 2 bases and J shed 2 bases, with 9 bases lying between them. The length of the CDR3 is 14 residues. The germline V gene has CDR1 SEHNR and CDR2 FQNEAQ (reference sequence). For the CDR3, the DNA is TGTGCCAGCAGCTTACCGGGACTTCAAGAGACCCAGTACTTC. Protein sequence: CASSLPGLQETQYF.

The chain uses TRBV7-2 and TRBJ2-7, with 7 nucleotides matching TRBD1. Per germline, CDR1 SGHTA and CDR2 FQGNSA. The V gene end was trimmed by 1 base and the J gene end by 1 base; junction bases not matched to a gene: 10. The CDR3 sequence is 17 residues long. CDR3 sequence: CASSLDGQARGSYEQYF. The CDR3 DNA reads TGTGCCAGCAGCTTAGACGGACAGGCGAGAGGGTCCTACGAGCAGTACTTC.

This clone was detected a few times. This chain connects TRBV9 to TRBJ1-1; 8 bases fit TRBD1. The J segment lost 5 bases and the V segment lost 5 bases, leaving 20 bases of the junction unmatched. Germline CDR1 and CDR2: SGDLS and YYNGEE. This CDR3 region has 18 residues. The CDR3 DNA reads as TGTGCCAGCAGTCCGACGATCGGGCAGGGGGCGTGGAGGACTGAAGCTTTCTTT. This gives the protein CASSPTIGQGAWRTEAFF.

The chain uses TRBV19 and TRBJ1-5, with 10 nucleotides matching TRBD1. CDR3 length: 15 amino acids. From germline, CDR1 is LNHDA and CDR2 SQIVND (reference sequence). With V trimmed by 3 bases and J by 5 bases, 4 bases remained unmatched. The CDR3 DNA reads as TGTGCCAGTAGTATGTATGGGACAGGGGATCAGCCCCAGCATTTT. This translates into CASSMYGTGDQPQHF.

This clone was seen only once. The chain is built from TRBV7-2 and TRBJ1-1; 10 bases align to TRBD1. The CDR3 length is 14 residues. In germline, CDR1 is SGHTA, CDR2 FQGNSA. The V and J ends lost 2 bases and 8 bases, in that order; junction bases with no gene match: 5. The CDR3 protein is CASSLTTGGQEAFF. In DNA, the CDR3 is TGTGCCAGCAGCTTAACGACAGGGGGCCAAGAAGCTTTCTTT.

CDR3 protein: CASSYEFSSGNTIYF. The CDR3 nucleotides read TGCGCCAGCAGCTACGAGTTTTCATCTGGAAACACCATATATTTT. The gene calls are TRBV5-1 and TRBJ1-3; the D is unclear. Germline CDR1 SGHRS, CDR2 YFSETQ. Trimming took off 3 bases at V and 1 base at J, with 11 bases between the two ends. This CDR3 region has 15 residues.

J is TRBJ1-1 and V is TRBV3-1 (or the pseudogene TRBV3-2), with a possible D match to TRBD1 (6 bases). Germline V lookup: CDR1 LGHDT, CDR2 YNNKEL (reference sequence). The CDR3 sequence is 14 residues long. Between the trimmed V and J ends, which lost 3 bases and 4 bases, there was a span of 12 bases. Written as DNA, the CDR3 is TGTGCCAGCAGCCACACAGGGTCGGTCACTGAAGCTTTCTTT. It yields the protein CASSHTGSVTEAFF.

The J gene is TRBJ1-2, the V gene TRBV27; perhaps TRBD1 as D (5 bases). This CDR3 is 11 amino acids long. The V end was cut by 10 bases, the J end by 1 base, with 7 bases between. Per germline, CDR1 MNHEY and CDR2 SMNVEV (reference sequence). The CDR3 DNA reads TGTGCCACCCAGGGTAACTATGGCTACACCTTC. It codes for CATQGNYGYTF.

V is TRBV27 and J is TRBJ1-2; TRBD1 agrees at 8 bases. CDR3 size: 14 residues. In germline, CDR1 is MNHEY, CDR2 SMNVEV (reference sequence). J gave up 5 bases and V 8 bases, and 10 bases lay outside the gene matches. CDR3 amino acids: CASGDRGRLYGYTF. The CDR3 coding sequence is TGTGCCAGCGGAGACAGGGGAAGGTTGTATGGCTACACCTTC.

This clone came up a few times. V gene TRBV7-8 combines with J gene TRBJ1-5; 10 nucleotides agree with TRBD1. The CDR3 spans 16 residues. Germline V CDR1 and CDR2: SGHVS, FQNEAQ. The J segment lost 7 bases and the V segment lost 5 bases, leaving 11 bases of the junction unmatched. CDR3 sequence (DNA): TGTGCCAGCAGCACTAGGACAGGGGGGCCGGCGCAGCCCCAGCATTTT. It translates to CASSTRTGGPAQPQHF.

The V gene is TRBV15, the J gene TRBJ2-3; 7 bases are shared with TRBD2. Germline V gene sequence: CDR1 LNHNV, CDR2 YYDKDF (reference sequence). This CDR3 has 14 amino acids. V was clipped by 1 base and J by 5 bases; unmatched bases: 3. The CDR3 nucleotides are TGTGCCACCAGCAGAGGGACTAGAATAGATACGCAGTATTTT. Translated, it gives CATSRGTRIDTQYF.

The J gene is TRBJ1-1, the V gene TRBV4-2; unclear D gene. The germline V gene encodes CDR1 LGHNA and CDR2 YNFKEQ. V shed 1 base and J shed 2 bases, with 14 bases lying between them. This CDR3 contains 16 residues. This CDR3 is CASSQARSASNTEAFF. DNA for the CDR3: TGTGCCAGCAGCCAAGCCAGGTCTGCAAGTAACACTGAAGCTTTCTTT.

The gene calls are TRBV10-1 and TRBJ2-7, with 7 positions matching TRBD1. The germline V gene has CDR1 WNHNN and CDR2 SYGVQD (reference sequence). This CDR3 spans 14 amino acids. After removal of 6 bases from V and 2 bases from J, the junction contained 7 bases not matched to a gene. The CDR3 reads CASRQGIGPYEQYF. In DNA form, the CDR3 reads TGCGCCAGCAGACAGGGGATCGGTCCCTACGAGCAGTACTTC.

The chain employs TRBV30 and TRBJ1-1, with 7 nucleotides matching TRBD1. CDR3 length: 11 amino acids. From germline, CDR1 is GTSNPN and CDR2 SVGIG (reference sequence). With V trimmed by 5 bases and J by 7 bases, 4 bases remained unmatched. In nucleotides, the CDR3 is TGTGCCTGGGACAGGGCTGGTGAAGCTTTCTTT. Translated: CAWDRAGEAFF.